The next 27 T cell receptor beta chains were all read from a single sample in a study of identical twins. From the 5' RACE reads, TCRdb called clonotypes with MiXCR, one entry per CDR3 protein. The sample contains 200,000 to 250,000 distinct CDR3 sequences, approximately 8.3% of which appear only once. The same data also contributed to another study, on yellow fever vaccine responses in identical twins.

The sequencing input was memory (CD45RO+) T cells sorted from blood. Every receptor here comes from a woman aged 18-29 years in good health.

The sample holds many counts of this clonotype. The chain has TRBV6-5 and TRBJ2-1; D is ambiguous. Germline V gene data show CDR1 as MNHEY and CDR2 as SVGAGI. V lost 0 bases and J lost 5, with 17 bases in between. This CDR3 comprises 17 residues. The CDR3 spells CASSYSASGRKNNEQFF. The CDR3 DNA sequence: TGTGCCAGCAGTTACTCGGCATCCGGACGGAAAAACAATGAGCAGTTCTTC.

This clonotype was counted at least ten times. The chain combines TRBV9 with TRBJ1-3; D is unclear. The CDR3 covers 14 residues. Trimming cost V 0 bases and J 1 base, with 5 bases left between them. Looked up from germline, CDR1 is SGDLS and CDR2 is YYNGEE. This CDR3 is CASSVGRSGNTIYF. The CDR3 DNA reads as TGTGCCAGCAGCGTAGGGAGATCTGGAAACACCATATATTTT. Together with reference TRBV9 and TRBJ1-3, the CDR3 gives the full variable domain: DSGVTQTPKHLITATGQRVTLRCSPRSGDLSVYWYQQSLDQGLQFLIQYYNGEERAKGNILERFSAQQFPDLHSELNLSSLELGDSALYFCASSVGRSGNTIYFGEGSWLTVV.

This clonotype was seen repeatedly, ten times or more. V usage is TRBV20-1 and J usage is TRBJ2-7; 9 nucleotides match TRBD1. Germline V gene data show CDR1 as DFQATT and CDR2 as SNEGSKA (reference sequence). The length of the CDR3 is 14 residues. Trimming at V came to 6 bases and at J to 7 bases, leaving 13 bases not matched to a gene. CDR3 bases: TGCAGTGCCCAGGCCCTACAGGGGGCGCGGGAGCAGTACTTC. Protein sequence: CSAQALQGAREQYF.

This clonotype was found many times. V is TRBV27 and J is TRBJ2-7, with D uncertain. The CDR3 is made up of 16 amino acids. Germline V gene sequence: CDR1 MNHEY, CDR2 SMNVEV (reference sequence). Trimming removed 6 bases from V and 3 bases from J, with 21 bases in between. The CDR3, as DNA: TGTGCCAGCAGGGGCCCCAGGAAAGGGTCCAGCTACGAGCAGTACTTC. Translating it yields CASRGPRKGSSYEQYF.

The J gene is TRBJ1-6, the V gene TRBV24-1, with D maybe TRBD1 (6 bases). Trimming cost V 4 bases and J 6 bases, with 12 bases left between them. Germline-derived CDR1 and CDR2 are KGHDR and SFDVKD. The CDR3 totals 15 residues. CDR3 nucleotides: TGTGCCACCAGTGACCACAGGGTATCTAATTCACCCCTCCACTTT. It codes for CATSDHRVSNSPLHF.

Many counts were recorded for this clonotype. The rearrangement joins TRBV6-5 to TRBJ2-1; TRBD2 matches 9 bases. The germline gives CDR1 MNHEY, CDR2 SVGAGI. This CDR3 is 17 amino acids long. Germline trimming cut 0 bases from V and 3 bases from J; bases unmatched to any gene: 6. The chain's CDR3 is CASSYSPPSGVYNEQFF. CDR3 nucleotide sequence: TGTGCCAGCAGTTACTCCCCACCTAGCGGGGTCTACAATGAGCAGTTCTTC.

The rearrangement uses TRBV20-1 and TRBJ2-1; 7 nucleotides line up with TRBD2. The CDR3 sequence is 14 residues long. V lost 6 bases to trimming and J lost 4 bases; unmatched junction nucleotides: 9. Germline V gene lookup returns CDR1 DFQATT and CDR2 SNEGSKA (reference sequence). CDR3 residues: CSALRLAAYNEQFF. CDR3 coding DNA: TGCAGTGCCCTAAGACTAGCCGCGTACAATGAGCAGTTCTTC.

The chain joins TRBV5-6 to TRBJ2-1; TRBD2 matches at 8 bases. Germline V CDR1 and CDR2: SGHDT, YYEEEE. Germline trimming cut 4 bases from V and 11 bases from J; bases unmatched to any gene: 17. The CDR3 has 16 amino acids. Here the CDR3 reads CASSVAGSPYGLKQFF. Written as DNA, the CDR3 is TGTGCCAGCAGCGTAGCGGGATCCCCTTACGGGCTGAAGCAGTTCTTC.

This clonotype occurred many times. V is TRBV7-2 and J is TRBJ2-1; 8 positions match TRBD2. V lost 3 bases and J lost 7; bases outside the gene matches: 11. From germline, CDR1 is SGHTA and CDR2 FQGNSA. The CDR3 sequence is 16 residues long. The CDR3 DNA is TGTGCCAGCAGCTTTTCGTACGGGAGGGCAAGGAATGAGCAGTTCTTC. This sequence encodes CASSFSYGRARNEQFF.

The sample holds many counts of this clonotype. The chain uses TRBV9 and TRBJ2-7; the D gene could be TRBD1 or TRBD2 (5 bases each). The CDR3 is 16 amino acids. The germline CDR1 and CDR2 sequences are SGDLS and YYNGEE. With 1 base removed from V and 5 bases from J, the gap between germline ends came to 19 bases. The CDR3 sequence is CASSVTPGGPRHEQYF. The CDR3, as DNA: TGTGCCAGCAGCGTAACTCCTGGGGGACCCCGCCACGAGCAGTACTTC.

This rearrangement joins TRBV7-9 to TRBJ2-7; the match to TRBD1 covers 8 bases. This CDR3 is 15 amino acids long. Germline values: CDR1 SEHNR, CDR2 FQNEAQ (reference sequence). V lost 0 bases, J lost 0 bases, and 1 base stayed unmatched. The CDR3 is CASSLAGQASYEQYF. CDR3 in DNA: TGTGCCAGCAGCTTAGCGGGACAGGCCTCCTACGAGCAGTACTTC.

The gene calls are TRBV4-3 and TRBJ2-1, with a tentative D call TRBD1 (5 bases). V was trimmed by 0 bases and J by 5 bases, leaving 8 bases between them. This CDR3 spans 14 amino acids. CDR1 and CDR2 from the germline V gene are LGHNA and YSLEER. As DNA, the CDR3 is TGCGCCAGCAGCCAAGATTGGGGCAACAATGAGCAGTTCTTC. Translating gives CASSQDWGNNEQFF.

This clonotype turned up a few times. V and J are TRBV6-2 or TRBV6-3 and TRBJ2-7; a weak D match, TRBD1 (5 bases). V was pared by 5 bases and J by 6 bases, with 8 bases between. There are 11 residues in the CDR3. The germline gives CDR1 MNHEY, CDR2 SVGEGT. DNA of the CDR3: TGTGCCAGCAGTGGACACGTCGAGCAGTACTTC. Its translation: CASSGHVEQYF.

The CDR3, as DNA: TGTGCCAGCTCACCATTGGCTGTAACGAACACCGGGGAGCTGTTTTTT. Encoded protein: CASSPLAVTNTGELFF. V gene TRBV18 combines with J gene TRBJ2-2; D gene unclear. This CDR3 is built from 16 residues. Trimming took off 2 bases at V and 0 bases at J, with 10 bases between the two ends. Germline lookup yields CDR1 KGHSH and CDR2 LQKENI. Drawing the rest from reference TRBV18 and TRBJ2-2, the complete variable domain is NAGVMQNPRHLVRRRGQEARLRCSPMKGHSHVYWYRQLPEEGLKFMVYLQKENIIDESGMPKERFSAEFPKEGPSILRIQQVVRGDSAAYFCASSPLAVTNTGELFFGEGSRLTVL.

This clonotype was counted ten times or more. The chain carries TRBV14 and TRBJ2-5; D remains ambiguous. Looked up from germline, CDR1 is SGHDN and CDR2 is FVKESK. V was clipped by 0 bases and J by 6 bases, with 8 bases between them. The CDR3 consists of 13 residues. In DNA, the CDR3 is TGTGCCAGCAGCCAAGATGGTGCGCAGACCCAGTACTTC. Amino acid sequence: CASSQDGAQTQYF. Variable domain in full (rest from reference TRBV14 and TRBJ2-5): EAGVTQFPSHSVIEKGQTVTLRCDPISGHDNLYWYRRVMGKEIKFLLHFVKESKQDESGMPNNRFLAERTGGTYSTLKVQPAELEDSGVYFCASSQDGAQTQYFGPGTRLLVL.

This clonotype has at least ten counts. The chain couples TRBV7-9 to TRBJ2-7, with TRBD1 as a possible D gene (6 bases). The CDR3 has 12 amino acids. Per the germline V gene, CDR1 is SEHNR and CDR2 is FQNEAQ (reference sequence). Trimming took 5 bases from V and 4 from J, leaving 9 bases between them. CDR3 in amino acids: CASSLQGYEQYF. The CDR3 DNA sequence: TGTGCCAGCAGCCTACAGGGTTACGAGCAGTACTTC.

V is TRBV5-1 and J is TRBJ2-1, with 7 bases fitting TRBD2. The junction had 6 bases not matched to a gene; V was cut back by 4 bases and J by 5 bases. Germline assignment: CDR1 SGHRS and CDR2 YFSETQ. The CDR3 covers 14 residues. The CDR3 DNA follows: TGCGCCAGCAGCCTCAGCGGGGCCCACAATGAGCAGTTCTTC. Protein sequence: CASSLSGAHNEQFF.

In this sample, this clonotype turned up a few times. V usage is TRBV4-2 and J usage is TRBJ2-6; 14 bases fit TRBD2. The germline V gene has CDR1 LGHNA and CDR2 YNFKEQ. The V segment lost 1 base and the J segment 2 bases; nucleotides outside the gene matches: 7. The CDR3 extends over 20 amino acids. CDR3 in amino acids: CASSQGVPGLAGAGANVLTF. In DNA form, the CDR3 reads TGTGCCAGCAGCCAAGGCGTACCGGGACTAGCGGGAGCTGGGGCCAACGTCCTGACTTTC.

This clonotype was counted at least ten times. The V and J genes are TRBV5-1 and TRBJ2-1, with no clear D. The germline V and J ends were trimmed by 0 bases and 10 bases, with 23 bases remaining between them. The length of the CDR3 is 17 residues. Germline V CDR1 and CDR2: SGHRS, YFSETQ. CDR3 sequence (DNA): TGCGCCAGCAGCTTGGGAGTCGGCGCACCCCTTCTAGGAGAGCAGTTCTTC. Translated: CASSLGVGAPLLGEQFF.

With respect to this clonotype: Germline and junction disagree at one end, which may indicate a read error. This chain joins TRBV3-1 and TRBJ2-3, with TRBD1 identical over 8 bases. Germline CDR1 is LGHDT and CDR2 is YNNKEL (reference sequence). This CDR3 region has 15 residues. The CDR3 coding sequence is TGTGCCTGCAGCCTTGGACAGGGCTTCACAGATACGCAGTATTTT. This translates into CACSLGQGFTDTQYF.

This clonotype occurred a few times. V and J are TRBV6-1 and TRBJ2-2, with D maybe TRBD2 (5 bases). This CDR3 contains 13 residues. Looked up from germline, CDR1 is MNHNS and CDR2 is SASEGT. V dropped 3 bases and J dropped 6 bases, with 8 bases sitting between them. DNA of the CDR3: TGTGCCAGCAGTGACGGGGTCTCCGGGGAGCTGTTTTTT. Its translation is CASSDGVSGELFF.

This clonotype has just a few counts. The CDR3 sequence: CSAARAEQYF. Here the CDR3 DNA reads TGCAGTGCGGCCCGGGCCGAGCAGTACTTC. The chain has TRBV20-1 and TRBJ2-7; D unresolved. V was trimmed by 6 bases and J by 6 bases, leaving 9 bases between them. The V gene's germline CDR1 is DFQATT and CDR2 SNEGSKA (reference sequence). The CDR3 runs to 10 residues.

The CDR3 loop is CASSQEVDSPYNEQFF. CDR3 in DNA: TGCGCCAGCAGCCAAGAGGTGGACAGCCCCTACAATGAGCAGTTCTTC. This chain uses TRBV4-3 with TRBJ2-1, with D possibly being TRBD1 (6 bases). The V end lost 0 bases, the J end lost 2 bases, and 11 bases lay between the germline ends. The CDR3 runs to 16 residues. The germline V gene has CDR1 LGHNA and CDR2 YSLEER.

The V call is TRBV7-2, the J call TRBJ2-1; perhaps TRBD1 as D (6 bases). Germline V gives CDR1 SGHTA, CDR2 FQGNSA. Trimming left V 1 base short and J 4 bases short, with 11 bases between. The CDR3 runs to 15 residues. DNA for the CDR3: TGTGCCAGCAGCTTAGTTAGGGGACAATACAATGAGCAGTTCTTC. It encodes CASSLVRGQYNEQFF.

This clonotype was seen ten or more times. V and J are TRBV3-1 and TRBJ1-6; 7 bases are shared with TRBD1. The CDR3 runs 15 residues. Unmatched junction bases numbered 1, after V lost 1 base and J lost 4 bases. The V gene's germline CDR1 is LGHDT and CDR2 YNNKEL (reference sequence). The CDR3 sequence is CASSQGRGYNSPLHF. DNA of the CDR3: TGTGCCAGCAGCCAAGGCAGGGGGTATAATTCACCCCTCCACTTT.

This clonotype was detected a few times. The chain joins TRBV20-1 to TRBJ2-5, with TRBD2 matching 13 bases. Trimming at V came to 4 bases and at J to 1 base, leaving 9 bases not matched to a gene. The germline CDR1 and CDR2 sequences are DFQATT and SNEGSKA (reference sequence). CDR3 length equals 17 residues. The CDR3 coding sequence is TGCAGTGCTAAAGGACTAGCGGGGGCAGCTTTCCAAGAGACCCAGTACTTC. Protein product: CSAKGLAGAAFQETQYF.

At least ten counts were recorded for this clonotype. The rearrangement uses TRBV11-2 and TRBJ1-1, with 8 positions matching TRBD1. The CDR3 runs 18 residues. The ends lost 5 bases at V and 0 bases at J; junction bases unmatched: 14. The germline CDR1 and CDR2 sequences are SGHAT and FQNNGV. CDR3 loop: CASSPRAGGVGMNTEAFF. The DNA for the CDR3 is TGTGCCAGCAGCCCCCGGGCAGGGGGCGTTGGAATGAACACTGAAGCTTTCTTT.